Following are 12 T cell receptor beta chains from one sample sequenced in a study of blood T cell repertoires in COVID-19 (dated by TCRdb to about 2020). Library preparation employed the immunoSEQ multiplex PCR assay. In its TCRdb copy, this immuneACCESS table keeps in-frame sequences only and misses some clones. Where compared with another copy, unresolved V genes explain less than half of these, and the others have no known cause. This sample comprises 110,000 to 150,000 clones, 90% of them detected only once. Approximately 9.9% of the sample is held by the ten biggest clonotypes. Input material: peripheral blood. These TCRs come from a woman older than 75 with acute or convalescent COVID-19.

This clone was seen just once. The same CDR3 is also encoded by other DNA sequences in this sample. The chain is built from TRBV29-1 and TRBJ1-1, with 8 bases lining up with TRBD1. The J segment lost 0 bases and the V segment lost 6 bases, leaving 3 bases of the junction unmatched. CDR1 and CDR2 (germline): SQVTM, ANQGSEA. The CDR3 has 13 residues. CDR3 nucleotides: TGCAGCGTAGGACAGGGTTTGAACACTGAAGCTTTCTTT. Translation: CSVGQGLNTEAFF.

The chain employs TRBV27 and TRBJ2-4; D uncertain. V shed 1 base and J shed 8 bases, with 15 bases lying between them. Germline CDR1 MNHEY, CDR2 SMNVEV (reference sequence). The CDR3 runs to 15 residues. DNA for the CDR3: TGTGCCAGCAGTTTATTCGCAGTTGACAAGGACATTCAGTACTTC. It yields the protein CASSLFAVDKDIQYF.

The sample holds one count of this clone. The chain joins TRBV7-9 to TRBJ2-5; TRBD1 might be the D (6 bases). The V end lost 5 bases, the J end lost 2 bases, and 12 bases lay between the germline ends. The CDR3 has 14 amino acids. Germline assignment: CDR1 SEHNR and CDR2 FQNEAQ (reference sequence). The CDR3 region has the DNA TGTGCCAGCAGCGCGAGAGGGGGACAAGAGACCCAGTACTTC. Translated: CASSARGGQETQYF.

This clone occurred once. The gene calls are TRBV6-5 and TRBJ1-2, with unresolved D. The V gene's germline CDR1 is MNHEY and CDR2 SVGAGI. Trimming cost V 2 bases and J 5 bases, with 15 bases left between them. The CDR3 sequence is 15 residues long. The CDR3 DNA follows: TGTGCCAGCAGTTACGACCCGACTTCCTATTATGGCTACACCTTC. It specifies CASSYDPTSYYGYTF.

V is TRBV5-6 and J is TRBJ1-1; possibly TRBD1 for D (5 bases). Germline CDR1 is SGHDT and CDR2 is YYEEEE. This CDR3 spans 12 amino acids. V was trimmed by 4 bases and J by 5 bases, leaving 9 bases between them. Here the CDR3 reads CASSRGRTEAFF. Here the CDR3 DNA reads TGTGCCAGCAGCCGGGGGAGGACTGAAGCTTTCTTT. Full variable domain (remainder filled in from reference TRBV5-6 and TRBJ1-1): DAGVTQSPTHLIKTRGQQVTLRCSPKSGHDTVSWYQQALGQGPQFIFQYYEEEERQRGNFPDRFSGHQFPNYSSELNVNALLLGDSALYLCASSRGRTEAFFGQGTRLTVV.

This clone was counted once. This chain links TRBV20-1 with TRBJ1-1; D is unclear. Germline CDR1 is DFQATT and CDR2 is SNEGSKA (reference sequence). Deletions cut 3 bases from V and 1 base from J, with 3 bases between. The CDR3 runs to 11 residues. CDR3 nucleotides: TGCAGTGCTAGCCAGAACACTGAAGCTTTCTTT. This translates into CSASQNTEAFF.

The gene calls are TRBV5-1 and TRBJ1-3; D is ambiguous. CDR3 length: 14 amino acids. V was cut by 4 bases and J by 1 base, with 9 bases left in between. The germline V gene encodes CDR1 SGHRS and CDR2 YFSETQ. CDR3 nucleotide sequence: TGCGCCAGCAGCCCCGAGGGATCTGGAAACACCATATATTTT. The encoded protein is CASSPEGSGNTIYF.

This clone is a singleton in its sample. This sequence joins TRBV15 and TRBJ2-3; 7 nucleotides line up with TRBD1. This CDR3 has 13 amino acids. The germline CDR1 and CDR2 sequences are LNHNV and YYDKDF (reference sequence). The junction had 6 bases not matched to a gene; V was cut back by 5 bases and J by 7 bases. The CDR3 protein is CATSDRASYTQYF. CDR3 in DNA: TGTGCCACCAGCGACAGGGCATCCTATACGCAGTATTTT.

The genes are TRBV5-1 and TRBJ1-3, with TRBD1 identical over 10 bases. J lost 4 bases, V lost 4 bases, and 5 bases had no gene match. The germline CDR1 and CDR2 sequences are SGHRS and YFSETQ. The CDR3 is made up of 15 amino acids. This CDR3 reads CASSQMTGGGNTIYF. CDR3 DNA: TGCGCCAGCAGCCAGATGACAGGGGGCGGAAACACCATATATTTT.

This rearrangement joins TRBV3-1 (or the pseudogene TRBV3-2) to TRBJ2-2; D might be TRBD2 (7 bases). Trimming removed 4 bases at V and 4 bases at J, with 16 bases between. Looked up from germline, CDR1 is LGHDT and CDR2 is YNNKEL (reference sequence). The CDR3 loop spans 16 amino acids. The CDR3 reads CASSPRRGGGTGELFF. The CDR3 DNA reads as TGTGCCAGCAGCCCTAGGAGGGGAGGGGGCACCGGGGAGCTGTTTTTT.

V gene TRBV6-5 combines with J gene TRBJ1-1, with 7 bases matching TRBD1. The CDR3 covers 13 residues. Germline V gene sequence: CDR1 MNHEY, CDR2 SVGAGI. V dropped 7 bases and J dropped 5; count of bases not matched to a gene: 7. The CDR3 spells CASIRQGWTEAFF. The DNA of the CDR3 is TGTGCCAGCATCCGACAGGGTTGGACTGAAGCTTTCTTT.

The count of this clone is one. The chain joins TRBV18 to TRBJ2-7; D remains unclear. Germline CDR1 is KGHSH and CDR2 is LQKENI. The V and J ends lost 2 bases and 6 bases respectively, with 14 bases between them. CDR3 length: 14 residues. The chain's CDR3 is CASSPRQEPFEQYF. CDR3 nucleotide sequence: TGTGCCAGCTCACCAAGGCAGGAACCTTTCGAGCAGTACTTC.